One T cell receptor (beta chain) is described in this entry. Its antigen is as yet unknown. The entry originates in a study of T cell responses to AZD1222 COVID-19 vaccine. Overall study context: Investigators merged groups given second doses at roughly 4 or roughly 12 weeks. Broader study findings: AZD1222 recipients seropositive at baseline numbered only five or six. Breadth and depth of Spike-specific TCRs rose after two AZD1222 doses. Sampled repertoires all dated from after the peak T cell response.

The CDR3 is 15 residues long. The ends were cut back, 5 bases at V and 5 bases at J, with 15 bases in the middle. Germline V lookup: CDR1 SEHNR, CDR2 FQNEAQ (reference sequence). Measured with immunoSEQ multiplex PCR; TCRdb has only the in-frame clones, and not every one. The data hold under 150,000 clones, with over 90% observed a single time. Sequences were derived from peripheral blood, sampled on day 0 of AZD1222 vaccination. The V call is TRBV7-9, the J call TRBJ1-4; D uncertain. The TCR comes from an adult in good health. CDR3 nucleotide sequence: TGTGCCAGCAGCCCCGTTCCATCTGAAAATGAAAAACTGTTTTTT. Residues: CASSPVPSENEKLFF.